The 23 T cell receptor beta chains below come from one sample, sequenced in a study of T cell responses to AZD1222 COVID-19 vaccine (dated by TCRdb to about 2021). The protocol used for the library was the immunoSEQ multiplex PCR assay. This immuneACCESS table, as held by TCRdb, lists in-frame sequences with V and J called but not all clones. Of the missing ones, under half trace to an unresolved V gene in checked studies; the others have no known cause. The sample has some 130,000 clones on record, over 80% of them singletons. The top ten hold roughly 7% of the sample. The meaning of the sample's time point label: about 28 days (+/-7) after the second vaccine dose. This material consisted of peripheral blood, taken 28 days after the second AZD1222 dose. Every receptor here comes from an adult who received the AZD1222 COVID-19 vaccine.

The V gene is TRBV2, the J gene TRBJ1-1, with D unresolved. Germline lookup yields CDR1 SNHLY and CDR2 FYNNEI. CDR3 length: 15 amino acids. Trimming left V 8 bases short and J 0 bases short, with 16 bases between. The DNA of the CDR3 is TGTGCCAGCCGTTTTTCAGTCGTGTTGAACACTGAAGCTTTCTTT. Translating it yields CASRFSVVLNTEAFF. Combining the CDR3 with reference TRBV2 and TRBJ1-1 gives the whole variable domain EPEVTQTPSHQVTQMGQEVILRCVPISNHLYFYWYRQILGQKVEFLVSFYNNEISEKSEIFDDQFSVERPDGSNFTLKIRSTKLEDSAMYFCASRFSVVLNTEAFFGQGTRLTVV.

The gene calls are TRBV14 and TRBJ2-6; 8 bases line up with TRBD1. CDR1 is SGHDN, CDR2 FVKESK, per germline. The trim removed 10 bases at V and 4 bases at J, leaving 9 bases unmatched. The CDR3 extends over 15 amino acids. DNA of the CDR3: TGTGCCACCACCCGGACAGGGACAGGGGCCAACGTCCTGACTTTC. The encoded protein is CATTRTGTGANVLTF.

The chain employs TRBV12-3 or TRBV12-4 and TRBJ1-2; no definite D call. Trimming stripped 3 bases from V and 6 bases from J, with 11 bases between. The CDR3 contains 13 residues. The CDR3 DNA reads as TGTGCCAGCAGTTTTTGGGGAGGCGATGGCTACACCTTC. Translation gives CASSFWGGDGYTF.

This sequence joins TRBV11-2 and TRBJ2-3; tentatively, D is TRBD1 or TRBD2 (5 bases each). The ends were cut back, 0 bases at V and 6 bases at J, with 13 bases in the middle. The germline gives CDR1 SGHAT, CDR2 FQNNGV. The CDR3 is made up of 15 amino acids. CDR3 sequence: CASSLEVRGGDTQYF. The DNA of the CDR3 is TGTGCCAGCAGCTTAGAGGTCCGGGGCGGGGATACGCAGTATTTT.

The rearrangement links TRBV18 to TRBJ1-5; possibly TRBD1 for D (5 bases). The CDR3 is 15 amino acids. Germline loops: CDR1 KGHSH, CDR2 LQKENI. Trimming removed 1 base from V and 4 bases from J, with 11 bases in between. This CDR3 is CASSPREGMNQPQHF. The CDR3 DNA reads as TGTGCCAGCTCACCACGGGAGGGGATGAATCAGCCCCAGCATTTT. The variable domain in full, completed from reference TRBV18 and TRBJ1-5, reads NAGVMQNPRHLVRRRGQEARLRCSPMKGHSHVYWYRQLPEEGLKFMVYLQKENIIDESGMPKERFSAEFPKEGPSILRIQQVVRGDSAAYFCASSPREGMNQPQHFGDGTRLSIL.

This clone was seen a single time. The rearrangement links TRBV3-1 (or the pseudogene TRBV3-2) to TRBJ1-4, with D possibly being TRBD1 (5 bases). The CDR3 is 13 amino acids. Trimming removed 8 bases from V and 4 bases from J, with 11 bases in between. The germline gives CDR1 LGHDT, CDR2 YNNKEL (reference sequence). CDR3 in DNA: TGTGCCAGCTCAGACAGCTATAATGAAAAACTGTTTTTT. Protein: CASSDSYNEKLFF.

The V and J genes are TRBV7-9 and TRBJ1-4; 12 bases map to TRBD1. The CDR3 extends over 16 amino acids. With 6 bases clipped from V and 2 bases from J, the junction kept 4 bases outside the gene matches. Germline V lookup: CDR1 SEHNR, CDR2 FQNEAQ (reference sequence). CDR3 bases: TGTGCCAGCAGGCTGGGACAGGGGGCGACTAATGAAAAACTGTTTTTT. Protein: CASRLGQGATNEKLFF.

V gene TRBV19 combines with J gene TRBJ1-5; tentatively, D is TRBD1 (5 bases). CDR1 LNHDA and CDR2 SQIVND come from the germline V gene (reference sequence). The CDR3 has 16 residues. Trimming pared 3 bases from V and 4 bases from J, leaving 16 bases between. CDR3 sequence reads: CASSMQGGIRNQPQHF. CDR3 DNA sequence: TGTGCCAGTAGTATGCAGGGAGGGATTCGGAATCAGCCCCAGCATTTT.

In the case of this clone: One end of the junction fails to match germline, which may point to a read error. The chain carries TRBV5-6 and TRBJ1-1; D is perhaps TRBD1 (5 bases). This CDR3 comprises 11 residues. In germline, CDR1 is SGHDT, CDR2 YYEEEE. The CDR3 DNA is TGTGCCAGCAGCTTGAATCGGGACCAAGTCTTT. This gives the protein CASSLNRDQVF.

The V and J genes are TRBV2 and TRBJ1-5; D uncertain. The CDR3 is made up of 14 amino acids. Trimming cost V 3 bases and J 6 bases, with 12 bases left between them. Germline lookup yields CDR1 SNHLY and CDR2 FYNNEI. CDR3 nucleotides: TGTGCCAGCAGTGACCGGTCGAGTAGTCAGCCCCAGCATTTT. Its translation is CASSDRSSSQPQHF.

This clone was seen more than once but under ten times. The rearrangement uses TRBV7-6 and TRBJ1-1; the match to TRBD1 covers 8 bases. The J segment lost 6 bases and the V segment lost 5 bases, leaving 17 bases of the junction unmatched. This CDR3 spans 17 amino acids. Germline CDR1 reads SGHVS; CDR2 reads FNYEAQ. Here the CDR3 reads CASSRRGVETGVSEAFF. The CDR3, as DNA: TGTGCCAGCAGCCGCCGTGGGGTTGAGACAGGGGTATCTGAAGCTTTCTTT.

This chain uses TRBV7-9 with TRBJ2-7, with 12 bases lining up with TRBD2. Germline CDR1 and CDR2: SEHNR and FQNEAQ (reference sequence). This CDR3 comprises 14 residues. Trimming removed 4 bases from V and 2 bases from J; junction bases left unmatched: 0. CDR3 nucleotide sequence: TGTGCCAGCAGCTGGACTAGCGGGACCTACGAGCAGTACTTC. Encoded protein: CASSWTSGTYEQYF.

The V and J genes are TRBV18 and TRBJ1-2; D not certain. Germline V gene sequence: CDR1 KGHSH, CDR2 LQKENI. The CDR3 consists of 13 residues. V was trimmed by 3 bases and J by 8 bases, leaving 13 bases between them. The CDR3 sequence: CASSPIDGVGYTF. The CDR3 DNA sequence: TGTGCCAGCTCACCCATCGATGGGGTGGGCTACACCTTC. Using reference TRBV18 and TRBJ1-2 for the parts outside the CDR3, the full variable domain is NAGVMQNPRHLVRRRGQEARLRCSPMKGHSHVYWYRQLPEEGLKFMVYLQKENIIDESGMPKERFSAEFPKEGPSILRIQQVVRGDSAAYFCASSPIDGVGYTFGSGTRLTVV.

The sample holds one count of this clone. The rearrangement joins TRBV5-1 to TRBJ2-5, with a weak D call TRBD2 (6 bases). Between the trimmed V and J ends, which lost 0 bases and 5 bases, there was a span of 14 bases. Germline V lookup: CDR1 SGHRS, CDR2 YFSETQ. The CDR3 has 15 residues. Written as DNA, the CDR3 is TGCGCCAGCAGCTTGGCTTCGAGACTAGAGGAGACCCAGTACTTC. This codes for CASSLASRLEETQYF.

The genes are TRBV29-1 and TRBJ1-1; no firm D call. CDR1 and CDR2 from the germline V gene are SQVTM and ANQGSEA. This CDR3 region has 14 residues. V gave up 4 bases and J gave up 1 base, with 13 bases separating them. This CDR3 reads CSVGGREGNTEAFF. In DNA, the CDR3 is TGCAGCGTTGGGGGAAGGGAGGGGAACACTGAAGCTTTCTTT.

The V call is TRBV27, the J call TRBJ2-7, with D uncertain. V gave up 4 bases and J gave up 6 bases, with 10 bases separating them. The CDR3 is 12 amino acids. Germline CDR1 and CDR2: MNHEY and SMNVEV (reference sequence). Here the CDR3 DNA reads TGTGCCAGCAGTTATTCCTCTGGCGAGCAGTACTTC. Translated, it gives CASSYSSGEQYF.

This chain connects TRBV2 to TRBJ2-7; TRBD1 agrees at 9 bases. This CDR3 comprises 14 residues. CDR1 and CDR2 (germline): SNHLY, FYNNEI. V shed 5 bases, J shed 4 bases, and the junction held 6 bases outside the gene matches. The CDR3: CASSPGQGIYEQYF. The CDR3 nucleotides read TGTGCCAGCAGTCCGGGACAGGGCATTTACGAGCAGTACTTC.

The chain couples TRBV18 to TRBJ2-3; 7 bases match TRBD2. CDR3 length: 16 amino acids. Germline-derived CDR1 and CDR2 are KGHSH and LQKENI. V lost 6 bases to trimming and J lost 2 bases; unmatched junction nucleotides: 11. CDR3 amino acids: CASSRFRDYHTDTQYF. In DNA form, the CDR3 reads TGTGCCAGCTCGCGCTTCCGGGACTACCACACAGATACGCAGTATTTT.

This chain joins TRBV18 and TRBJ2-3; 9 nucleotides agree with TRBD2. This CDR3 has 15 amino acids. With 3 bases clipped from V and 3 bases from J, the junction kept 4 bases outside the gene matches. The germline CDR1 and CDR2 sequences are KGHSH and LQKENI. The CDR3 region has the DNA TGTGCCAGCTCACCCAGCGGGGGGAGTACAGATACGCAGTATTTT. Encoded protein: CASSPSGGSTDTQYF.

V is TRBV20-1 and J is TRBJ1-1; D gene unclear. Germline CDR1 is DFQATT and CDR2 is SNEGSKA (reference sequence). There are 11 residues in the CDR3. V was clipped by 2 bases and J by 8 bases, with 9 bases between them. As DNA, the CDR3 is TGCAGTGCTAGATTGAATGCCGAAGCTTTCTTT. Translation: CSARLNAEAFF.

The chain's CDR3 is CASKDRAVGNTEAFF. CDR3 nucleotides: TGTGCCAGCAAAGACAGGGCGGTAGGGAACACTGAAGCTTTCTTT. The rearrangement links TRBV27 to TRBJ1-1; 7 bases are shared with TRBD1. The CDR3 extends over 15 amino acids. From germline, CDR1 is MNHEY and CDR2 SMNVEV (reference sequence). V shed 7 bases and J 1 base; nucleotides not matched to a gene: 9.

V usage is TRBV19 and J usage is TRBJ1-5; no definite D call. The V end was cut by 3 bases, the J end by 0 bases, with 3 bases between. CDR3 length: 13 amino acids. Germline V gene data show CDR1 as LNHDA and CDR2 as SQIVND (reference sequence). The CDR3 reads CASSMDSNQPQHF. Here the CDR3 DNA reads TGTGCCAGTAGTATGGATAGCAATCAGCCCCAGCATTTT.

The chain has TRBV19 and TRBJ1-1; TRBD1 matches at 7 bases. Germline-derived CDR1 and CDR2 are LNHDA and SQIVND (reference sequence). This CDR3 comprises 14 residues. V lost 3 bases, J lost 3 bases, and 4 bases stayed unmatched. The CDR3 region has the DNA TGTGCCAGTAGTATTGGACAGGAGGACACTGAAGCTTTCTTT. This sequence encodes CASSIGQEDTEAFF.